These 6 T cell receptor beta chains share one sample of origin, sequenced in a study of blood T cells in healthy people across ages. A J-beta primer mix and a sample-barcoded 5' primer were used in a second PCR of roughly 6 to 12 cycles. TCRdb re-derived calls from the 5' RACE reads in MiXCR, one entry per CDR3 protein. The sample has over 1.5 million distinct CDR3 sequences, 49% seen once. The sequencing input was blood. The receptors come from a woman aged 40 to 50 in good health.

The chain has TRBV4-3 and TRBJ1-2; 9 bases map to TRBD1. The V and J ends lost 0 bases and 4 bases, in that order; junction bases with no gene match: 9. This CDR3 comprises 17 residues. The germline V gene has CDR1 LGHNA and CDR2 YSLEER. Here the CDR3 reads CASSQDRTGGNIYGYTF. The CDR3 DNA reads as TGCGCCAGCAGCCAAGATCGTACAGGGGGCAACATCTATGGCTACACCTTC.

Of note for this clonotype: A junction end diverges from the germline sequence, so it may reflect a read error. This chain links TRBV7-2 with TRBJ2-3, with 8 bases identical to TRBD2. The CDR3 is 17 amino acids. Germline CDR1 reads SGHTA; CDR2 reads FQGNSA. This CDR3 reads CAGSFAGGTLRTDTQYF. CDR3 DNA: TGTGCCGGCAGCTTTGCGGGGGGAACCTTGCGCACAGATACGCAGTATTTT.

This clonotype was counted only a few times. The gene calls are TRBV10-3 and TRBJ1-2, with no clear D. Germline loops: CDR1 ENHRY, CDR2 SYGVKD. The CDR3 spans 16 residues. V was shortened by 0 bases and J by 8 bases, with 19 bases between the two germline ends. The CDR3 is CAISESIFNLRSGYTF. CDR3 in DNA: TGTGCCATCAGTGAGTCGATTTTCAATTTGCGCTCGGGCTACACCTTC.

The chain employs TRBV25-1 and TRBJ2-3, with D possibly called TRBD1 or TRBD2 (5 bases each). The CDR3 contains 13 residues. The V end was cut by 11 bases, the J end by 0 bases, with 12 bases between. Germline V gene lookup returns CDR1 MGHDK and CDR2 SYGVNS. This chain's CDR3 is CAAQGVSTDTQYF. The DNA for the CDR3 is TGTGCCGCGCAGGGAGTAAGCACAGATACGCAGTATTTT.

This clonotype was detected a few times. V usage is TRBV20-1 and J usage is TRBJ2-1; 8 bases fit TRBD1. Germline V gene lookup returns CDR1 DFQATT and CDR2 SNEGSKA (reference sequence). The CDR3 totals 15 residues. Trimming at V came to 2 bases and at J to 0 bases, leaving 3 bases not matched to a gene. The CDR3 is CSARWTGRSYNEQFF. DNA for the CDR3: TGCAGTGCTAGATGGACAGGGCGCTCCTACAATGAGCAGTTCTTC.

This clonotype has more than one count but fewer than ten. The V and J genes are TRBV7-2 and TRBJ2-5; D is possibly TRBD1 (7 bases). The DNA end is more similar to TRBJ2-7, so the J call may be wrong. Germline-derived CDR1 and CDR2 are SGHTA and FQGNSA. The CDR3 consists of 17 residues. The CDR3 loop is CASIPNPWDSGSHEQYF. The CDR3, as DNA: TGTGCCAGCATCCCGAACCCCTGGGACAGCGGGTCTCACGAGCAGTACTTC.